This T cell receptor (beta chain) was recorded in a study of cytomegalovirus exposure and HLA in healthy donors. Study-wide results and limits: Investigators reported 164 TCR beta chains as tied to cytomegalovirus. Per a later analysis, 15,000 to 20,000 TCR beta sequences showed association with HLA alleles at 0.05 false discovery rate. Later analysis suggested most CMV-associated TCR beta chains were HLA-restricted.

The PCR had 60 Vbeta and 13 Jbeta primers. Measured with immunoSEQ multiplex PCR; TCRdb has only the in-frame clones, and not every one. The sample holds some 130,000 clones, about 80% seen once. About this clone: Its matching antigen is unknown.

Looked up from germline, CDR1 is SGHNT and CDR2 is YENEEA. V dropped 5 bases and J dropped 3 bases, with 16 bases sitting between them. The CDR3 is made up of 15 amino acids. Sequencing used PBMCs. The V and J genes are TRBV11-3 and TRBJ1-1; weak D call: TRBD1 (5 bases). The receptor was isolated from a man aged 25-40 years in good health. CDR3 sequence reads: CASSPSAGFDTEAFF. CDR3 nucleotides: TGTGCCAGCAGCCCCTCTGCAGGGTTTGACACTGAAGCTTTCTTT.